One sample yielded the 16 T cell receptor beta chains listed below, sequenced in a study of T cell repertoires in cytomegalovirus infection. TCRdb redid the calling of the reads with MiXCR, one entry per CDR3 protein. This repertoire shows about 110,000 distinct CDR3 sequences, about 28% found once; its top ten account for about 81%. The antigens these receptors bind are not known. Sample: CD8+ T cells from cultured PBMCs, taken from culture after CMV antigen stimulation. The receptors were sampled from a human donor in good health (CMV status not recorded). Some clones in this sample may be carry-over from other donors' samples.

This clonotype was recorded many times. The CDR3, as DNA: TGCAGCGTGAGATACTCAGGGGGCGCGGGGGACATTCAGTACTTC. It specifies CSVRYSGGAGDIQYF. The V gene is TRBV29-1, the J gene TRBJ2-4, with D perhaps matching TRBD1 (8 bases). V was clipped by 6 bases and J by 8 bases, with 23 bases between them. The CDR3 extends over 15 amino acids. Germline V CDR1 and CDR2: SQVTM, ANQGSEA.

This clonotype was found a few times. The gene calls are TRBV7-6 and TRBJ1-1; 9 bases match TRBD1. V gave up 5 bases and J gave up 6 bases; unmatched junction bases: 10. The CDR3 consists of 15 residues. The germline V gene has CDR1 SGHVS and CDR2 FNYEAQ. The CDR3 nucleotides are TGTGCCAGCAGCCCCCGACAGGGGGTTGTGGCTGAAGCTTTCTTT. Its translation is CASSPRQGVVAEAFF.

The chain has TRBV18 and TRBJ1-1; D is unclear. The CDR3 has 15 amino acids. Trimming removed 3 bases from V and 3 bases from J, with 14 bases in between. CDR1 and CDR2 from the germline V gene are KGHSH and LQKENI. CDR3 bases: TGTGCCAGCTCACCCCCCGATGGGTTCGACACTGAAGCTTTCTTT. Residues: CASSPPDGFDTEAFF.

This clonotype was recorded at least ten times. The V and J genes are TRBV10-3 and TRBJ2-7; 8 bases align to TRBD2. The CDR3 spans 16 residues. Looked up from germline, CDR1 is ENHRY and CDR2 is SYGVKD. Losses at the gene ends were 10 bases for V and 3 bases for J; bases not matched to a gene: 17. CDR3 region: CATLEGPGGQFYEQYF. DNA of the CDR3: TGTGCCACCCTCGAAGGACCGGGGGGGCAATTCTACGAGCAGTACTTC.

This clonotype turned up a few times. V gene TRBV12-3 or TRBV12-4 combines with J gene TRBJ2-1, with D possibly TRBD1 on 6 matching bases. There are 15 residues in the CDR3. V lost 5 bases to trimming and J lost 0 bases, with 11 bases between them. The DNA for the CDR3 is TGTGCCAGCAGTGGGGGCGGTCGCTCCTACAATGAGCAGTTCTTC. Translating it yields CASSGGGRSYNEQFF.

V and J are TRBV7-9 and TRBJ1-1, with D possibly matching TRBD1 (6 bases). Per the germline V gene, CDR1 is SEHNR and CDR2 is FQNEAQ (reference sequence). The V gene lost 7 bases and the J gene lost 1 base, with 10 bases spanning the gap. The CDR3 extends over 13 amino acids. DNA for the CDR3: TGTGCCAGCAAGGGGGGGAAGAACACTGAAGCTTTCTTT. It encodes CASKGGKNTEAFF.

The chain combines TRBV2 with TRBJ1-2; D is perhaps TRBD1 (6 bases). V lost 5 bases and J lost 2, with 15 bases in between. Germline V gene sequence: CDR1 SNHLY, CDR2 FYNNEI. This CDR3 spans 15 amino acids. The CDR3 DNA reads TGTGCCAGCAGTCACCCGGGACAATGGAACTATGGCTACACCTTC. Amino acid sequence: CASSHPGQWNYGYTF.

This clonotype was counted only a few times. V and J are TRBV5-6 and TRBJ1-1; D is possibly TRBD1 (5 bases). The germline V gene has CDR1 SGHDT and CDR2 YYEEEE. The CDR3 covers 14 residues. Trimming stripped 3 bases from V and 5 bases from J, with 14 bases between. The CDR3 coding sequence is TGTGCCAGCAGCTCTTGGACGGGGGGGACTGAAGCTTTCTTT. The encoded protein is CASSSWTGGTEAFF. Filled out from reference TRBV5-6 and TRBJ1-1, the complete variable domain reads DAGVTQSPTHLIKTRGQQVTLRCSPKSGHDTVSWYQQALGQGPQFIFQYYEEEERQRGNFPDRFSGHQFPNYSSELNVNALLLGDSALYLCASSSWTGGTEAFFGQGTRLTVV.

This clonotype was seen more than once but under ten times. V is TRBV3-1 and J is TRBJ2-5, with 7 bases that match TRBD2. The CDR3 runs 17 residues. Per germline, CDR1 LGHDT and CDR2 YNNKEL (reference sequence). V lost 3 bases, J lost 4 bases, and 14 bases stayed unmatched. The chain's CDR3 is CASSHLGQGWEGETQYF. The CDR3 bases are TGTGCCAGCAGCCATCTCGGACAAGGCTGGGAGGGAGAGACCCAGTACTTC.

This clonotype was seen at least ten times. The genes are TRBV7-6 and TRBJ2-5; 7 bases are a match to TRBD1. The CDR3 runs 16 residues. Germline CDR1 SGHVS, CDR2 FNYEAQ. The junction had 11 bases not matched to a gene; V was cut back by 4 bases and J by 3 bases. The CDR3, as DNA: TGTGCCAGCAGCTCTCGACAGGGCCTTTGGGAAGAGACCCAGTACTTC. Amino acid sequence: CASSSRQGLWEETQYF. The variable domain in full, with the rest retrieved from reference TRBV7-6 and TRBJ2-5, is GAGVSQSPRYKVTKRGQDVALRCDPISGHVSLYWYRQALGQGPEFLTYFNYEAQQDKSGLPNDRFSAERPEGSISTLTIQRTEQRDSAMYRCASSSRQGLWEETQYFGPGTRLLVL.

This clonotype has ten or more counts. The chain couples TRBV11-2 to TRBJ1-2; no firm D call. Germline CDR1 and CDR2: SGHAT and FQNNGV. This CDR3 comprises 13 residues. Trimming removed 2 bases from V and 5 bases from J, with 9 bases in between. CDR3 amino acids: CASSLTPGYGYTF. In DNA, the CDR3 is TGTGCCAGCAGCTTAACGCCGGGGTATGGCTACACCTTC.

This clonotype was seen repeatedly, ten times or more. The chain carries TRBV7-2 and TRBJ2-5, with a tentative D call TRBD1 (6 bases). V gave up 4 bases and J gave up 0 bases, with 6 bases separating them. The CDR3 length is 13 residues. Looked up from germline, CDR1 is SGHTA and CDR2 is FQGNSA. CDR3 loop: CASSWDNQETQYF. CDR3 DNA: TGTGCCAGCAGCTGGGACAACCAAGAGACCCAGTACTTC.

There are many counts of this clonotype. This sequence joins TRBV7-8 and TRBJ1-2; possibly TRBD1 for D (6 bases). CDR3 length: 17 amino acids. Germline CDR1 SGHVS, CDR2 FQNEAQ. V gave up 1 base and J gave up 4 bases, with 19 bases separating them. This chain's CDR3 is CASSLVSLGGGFYGYTF. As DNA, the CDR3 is TGTGCCAGCAGCTTAGTATCCCTAGGGGGTGGTTTCTATGGCTACACCTTC. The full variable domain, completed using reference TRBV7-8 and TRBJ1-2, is GAGVSQSPRYKVAKRGQDVALRCDPISGHVSLFWYQQALGQGPEFLTYFQNEAQLDKSGLPSDRFFAERPEGSVSTLKIQRTQQEDSAVYLCASSLVSLGGGFYGYTFGSGTRLTVV.

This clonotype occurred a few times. CDR3 protein: CASSQVAGGNSPLHF. CDR3 in DNA: TGCGCCAGCAGCCAAGTAGCAGGGGGTAATTCACCCCTCCACTTT. The V and J genes are TRBV4-1 and TRBJ1-6; 7 bases agree with TRBD1. Losses at the gene ends were 1 base for V and 6 bases for J; bases not matched to a gene: 3. This CDR3 is built from 15 residues. Germline V gene lookup returns CDR1 MGHRA and CDR2 YSYEKL.

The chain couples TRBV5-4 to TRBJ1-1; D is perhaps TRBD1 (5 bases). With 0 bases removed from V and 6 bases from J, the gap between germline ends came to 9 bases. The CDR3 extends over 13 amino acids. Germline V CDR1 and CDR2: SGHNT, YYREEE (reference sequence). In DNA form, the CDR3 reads TGTGCCAGCAGCTTGGAAGACAGACCTGAAGCTTTCTTT. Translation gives CASSLEDRPEAFF.

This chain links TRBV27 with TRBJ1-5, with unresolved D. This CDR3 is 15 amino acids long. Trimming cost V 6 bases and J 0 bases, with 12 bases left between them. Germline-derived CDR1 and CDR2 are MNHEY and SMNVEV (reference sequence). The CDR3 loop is CASSSRSYSNQPQHF. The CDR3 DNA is TGTGCCAGCAGCTCCAGGAGTTATAGCAATCAGCCCCAGCATTTT.